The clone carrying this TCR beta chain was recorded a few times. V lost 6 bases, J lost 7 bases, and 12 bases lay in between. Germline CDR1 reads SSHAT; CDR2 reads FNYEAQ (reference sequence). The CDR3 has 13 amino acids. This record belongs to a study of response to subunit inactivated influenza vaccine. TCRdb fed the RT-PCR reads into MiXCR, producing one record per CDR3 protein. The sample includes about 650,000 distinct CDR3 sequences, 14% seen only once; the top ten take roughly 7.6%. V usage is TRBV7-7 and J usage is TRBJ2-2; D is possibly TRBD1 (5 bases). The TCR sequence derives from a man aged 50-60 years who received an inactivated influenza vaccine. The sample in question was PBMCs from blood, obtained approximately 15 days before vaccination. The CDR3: CASSPERGGELFF. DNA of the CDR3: TGTGCCAGCAGTCCAGAAAGGGGCGGGGAGCTGTTTTTT.